This T cell receptor (beta chain) stems from a study of OX40 agonist ivuxolimab in advanced cancers. About the research overall: The dose of intravenous ivuxolimab that patients received every 2 weeks ranged from 0.01 to 10 mg/kg. Findings and caveats of the study: CD4+ and CD8+ blood T cells expanded clonally by week 6 at 0.1 to 3.0 mg/kg.

A word on this clone: Its target is unknown.

Produced via immunoSEQ multiplex PCR; TCRdb's table is partial and in-frame only. Here the sample spans 87,000 or so clones, around 85% being singletons. The length of the CDR3 is 14 residues. Trimming took off 2 bases at V and 6 bases at J, with 11 bases between the two ends. Germline-derived CDR1 and CDR2 are SGHNT and YYREEE (reference sequence). The input for sequencing was CD4+ or CD8+ T cells sorted from blood, taken in a trial of the OX40 agonist ivuxolimab. This sequence joins TRBV5-4 and TRBJ2-2; D may be TRBD1 (6 bases). The TCR originated in an adult with an advanced solid tumor such as melanoma, head and neck, liver or kidney cancer. The CDR3 region has the DNA TGTGCCAGCAGCTTAACAACAGGGCCCGGGGAGCTGTTTTTT. As protein: CASSLTTGPGELFF.